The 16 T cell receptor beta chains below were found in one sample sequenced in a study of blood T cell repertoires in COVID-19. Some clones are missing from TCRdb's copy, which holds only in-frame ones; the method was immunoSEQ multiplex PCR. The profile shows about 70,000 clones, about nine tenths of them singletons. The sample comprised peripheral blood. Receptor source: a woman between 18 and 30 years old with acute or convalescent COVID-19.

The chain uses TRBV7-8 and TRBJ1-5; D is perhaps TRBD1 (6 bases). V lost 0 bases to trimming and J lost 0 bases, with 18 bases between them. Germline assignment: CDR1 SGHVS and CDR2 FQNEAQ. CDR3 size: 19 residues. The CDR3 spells CASSLAGTPVGYSNQPQHF. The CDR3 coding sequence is TGTGCCAGCAGCTTAGCCGGGACACCCGTTGGATATAGCAATCAGCCCCAGCATTTT. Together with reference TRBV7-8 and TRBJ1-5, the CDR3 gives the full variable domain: GAGVSQSPRYKVAKRGQDVALRCDPISGHVSLFWYQQALGQGPEFLTYFQNEAQLDKSGLPSDRFFAERPEGSVSTLKIQRTQQEDSAVYLCASSLAGTPVGYSNQPQHFGDGTRLSIL.

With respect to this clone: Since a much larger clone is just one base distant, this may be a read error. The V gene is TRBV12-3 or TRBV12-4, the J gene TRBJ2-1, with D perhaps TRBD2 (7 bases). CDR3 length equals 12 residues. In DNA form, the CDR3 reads TGTGCCAGCTGTTTAGGGGGGGGCGGGAGGTTCTTC. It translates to CASCLGGGGRFF.

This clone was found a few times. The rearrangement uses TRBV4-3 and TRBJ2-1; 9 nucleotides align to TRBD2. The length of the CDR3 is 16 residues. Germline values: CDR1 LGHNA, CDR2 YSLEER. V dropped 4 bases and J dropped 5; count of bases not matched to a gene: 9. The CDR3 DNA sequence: TGCGCCAGCAGCCGGACAGCGGGAGGTATTAACAATGAGCAGTTCTTC. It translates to CASSRTAGGINNEQFF.

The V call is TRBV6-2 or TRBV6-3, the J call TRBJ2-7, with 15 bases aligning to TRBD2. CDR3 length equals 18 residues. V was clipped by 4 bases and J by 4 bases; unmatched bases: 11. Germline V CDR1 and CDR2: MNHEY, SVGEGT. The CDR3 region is CASSSPAGLAGGSYEQYF. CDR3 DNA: TGTGCCAGCAGTTCGCCGGCGGGACTAGCGGGAGGTTCTTACGAGCAGTACTTC.

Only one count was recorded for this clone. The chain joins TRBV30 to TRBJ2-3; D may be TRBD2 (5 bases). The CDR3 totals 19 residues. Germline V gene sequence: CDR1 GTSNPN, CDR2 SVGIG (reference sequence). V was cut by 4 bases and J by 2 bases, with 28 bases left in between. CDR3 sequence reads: CAWIVSIPRLFFTTDTQYF. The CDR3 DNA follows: TGTGCCTGGATAGTGAGTATCCCAAGACTATTTTTTACCACAGATACGCAGTATTTT.

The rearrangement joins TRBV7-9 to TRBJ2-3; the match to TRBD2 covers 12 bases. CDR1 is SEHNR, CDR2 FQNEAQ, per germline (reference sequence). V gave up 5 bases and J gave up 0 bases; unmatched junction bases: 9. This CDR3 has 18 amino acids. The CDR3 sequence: CASSQGLAGFVSTDTQYF. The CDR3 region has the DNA TGTGCCAGCAGCCAGGGACTAGCGGGCTTCGTTAGCACAGATACGCAGTATTTT.

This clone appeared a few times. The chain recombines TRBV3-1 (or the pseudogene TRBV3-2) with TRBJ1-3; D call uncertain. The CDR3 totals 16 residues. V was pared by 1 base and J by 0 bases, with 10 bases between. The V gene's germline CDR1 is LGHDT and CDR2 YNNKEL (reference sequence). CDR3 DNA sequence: TGTGCCAGCAGCCAAGCCCCGGAGAGCTCTGGAAACACCATATATTTT. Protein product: CASSQAPESSGNTIYF.

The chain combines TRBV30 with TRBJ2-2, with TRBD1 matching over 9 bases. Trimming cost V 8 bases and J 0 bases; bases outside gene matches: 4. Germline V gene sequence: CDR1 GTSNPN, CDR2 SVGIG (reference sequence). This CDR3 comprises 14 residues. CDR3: CAHTGGANTGELFF. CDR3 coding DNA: TGTGCCCACACAGGGGGCGCGAACACCGGGGAGCTGTTTTTT.

The CDR3 region is CASSPPRSETQYF. The CDR3, as DNA: TGTGCCAGCAGCCCCCCCCGTAGTGAGACCCAGTACTTC. The rearrangement joins TRBV3-1 (or the pseudogene TRBV3-2) to TRBJ2-5; D gene uncertain. Germline assignment: CDR1 LGHDT and CDR2 YNNKEL (reference sequence). Trimming cost V 4 bases and J 5 bases, with 11 bases left between them. The CDR3 is made up of 13 amino acids.

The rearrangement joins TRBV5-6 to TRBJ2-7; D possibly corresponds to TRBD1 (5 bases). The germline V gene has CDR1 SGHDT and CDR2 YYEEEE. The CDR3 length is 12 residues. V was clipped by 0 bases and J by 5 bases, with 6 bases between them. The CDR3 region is CASSLVGDEQYF. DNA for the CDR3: TGTGCCAGCAGCTTGGTAGGGGACGAGCAGTACTTC.

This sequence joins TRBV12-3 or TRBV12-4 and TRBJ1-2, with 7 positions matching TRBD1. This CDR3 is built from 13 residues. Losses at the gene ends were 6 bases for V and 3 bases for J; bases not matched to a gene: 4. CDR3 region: CASSYGTDYGYTF. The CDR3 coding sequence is TGTGCCAGCAGCTACGGGACAGACTATGGCTACACCTTC.

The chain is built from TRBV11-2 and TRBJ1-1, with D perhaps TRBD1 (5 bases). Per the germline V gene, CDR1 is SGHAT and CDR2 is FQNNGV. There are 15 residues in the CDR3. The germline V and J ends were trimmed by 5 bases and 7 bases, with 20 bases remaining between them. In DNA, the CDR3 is TGTGCCAGCAGCCTAAAACTACAGATGACAGTTGAAGCTTTCTTT. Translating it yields CASSLKLQMTVEAFF. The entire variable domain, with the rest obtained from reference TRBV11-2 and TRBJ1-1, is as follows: EAGVAQSPRYKIIEKRQSVAFWCNPISGHATLYWYQQILGQGPKLLIQFQNNGVVDDSQLPKDRFSAERLKGVDSTLKIQPAKLEDSAVYLCASSLKLQMTVEAFFGQGTRLTVV.

The CDR3 sequence: CATNLIWPSGTGKETQYF. For the CDR3, the DNA is TGTGCCACCAACCTGATTTGGCCGTCGGGGACAGGGAAAGAGACCCAGTACTTC. The gene calls are TRBV24-1 and TRBJ2-5; 9 bases fit TRBD1. Germline lookup yields CDR1 KGHDR and CDR2 SFDVKD. The V gene end was trimmed by 8 bases and the J gene end by 3 bases; junction bases not matched to a gene: 18. The CDR3 extends over 18 amino acids.

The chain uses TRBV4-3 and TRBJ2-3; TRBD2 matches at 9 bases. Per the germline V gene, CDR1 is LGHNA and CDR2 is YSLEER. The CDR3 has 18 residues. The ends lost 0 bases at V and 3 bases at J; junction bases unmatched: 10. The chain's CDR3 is CASSQDPDRTSETDTQYF. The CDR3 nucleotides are TGCGCCAGCAGCCAAGATCCAGATCGGACTAGCGAGACAGATACGCAGTATTTT.

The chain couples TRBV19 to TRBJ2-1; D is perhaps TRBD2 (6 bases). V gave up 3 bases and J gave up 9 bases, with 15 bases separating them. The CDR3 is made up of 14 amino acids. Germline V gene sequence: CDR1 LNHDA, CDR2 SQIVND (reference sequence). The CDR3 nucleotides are TGTGCCAGTAGTATCAGGTCGGGAGCACGTGAGCAGTTCTTC. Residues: CASSIRSGAREQFF.

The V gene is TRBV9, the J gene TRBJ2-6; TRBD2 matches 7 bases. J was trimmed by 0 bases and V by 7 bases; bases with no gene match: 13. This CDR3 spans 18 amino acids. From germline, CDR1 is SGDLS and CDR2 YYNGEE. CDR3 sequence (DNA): TGTGCCAGCCGCTCTTCGGGGGGATCCCTCTCTGGGGCCAACGTCCTGACTTTC. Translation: CASRSSGGSLSGANVLTF. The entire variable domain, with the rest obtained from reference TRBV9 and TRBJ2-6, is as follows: DSGVTQTPKHLITATGQRVTLRCSPRSGDLSVYWYQQSLDQGLQFLIQYYNGEERAKGNILERFSAQQFPDLHSELNLSSLELGDSALYFCASRSSGGSLSGANVLTFGAGSRLTVL.